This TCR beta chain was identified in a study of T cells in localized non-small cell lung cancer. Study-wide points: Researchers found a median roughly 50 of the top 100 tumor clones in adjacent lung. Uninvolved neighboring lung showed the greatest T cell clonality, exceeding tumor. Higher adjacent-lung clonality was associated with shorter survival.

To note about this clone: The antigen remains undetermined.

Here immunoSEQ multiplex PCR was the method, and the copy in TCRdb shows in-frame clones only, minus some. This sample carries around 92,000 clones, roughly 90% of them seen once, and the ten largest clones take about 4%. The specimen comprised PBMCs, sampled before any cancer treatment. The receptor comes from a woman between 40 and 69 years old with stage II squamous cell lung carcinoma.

CDR3 sequence: CASSRGTEAFF. CDR3 DNA sequence: TGTGCCAGCAGCCGGGGAACTGAAGCTTTCTTT. The V gene is TRBV6-5, the J gene TRBJ1-1; D gene uncertain. Between the trimmed V and J ends, which lost 6 bases and 5 bases, there was a span of 7 bases. Germline CDR1 is MNHEY and CDR2 is SVGAGI. The CDR3 covers 11 residues.